This passage covers 10 T cell receptor beta chains from one sample sequenced in a study of T cell responses to AZD1222 COVID-19 vaccine. Sequenced by immunoSEQ multiplex PCR; TCRdb stores in-frame clones only, minus some. The sample has roughly 140,000 clones, about nine tenths seen once. The specimen comprised peripheral blood, sampled on day 0 of MenACWY control vaccination. Receptors were obtained from an adult in good health.

This chain links TRBV19 with TRBJ1-1, with D possibly matching TRBD1 (6 bases). The germline V gene has CDR1 LNHDA and CDR2 SQIVND (reference sequence). V was trimmed by 7 bases and J by 0 bases, leaving 18 bases between them. CDR3 length: 16 residues. In nucleotides, the CDR3 is TGTGCCAGTACCCCGGGAGGGGGGCAAATGAACACTGAAGCTTTCTTT. Its protein product is CASTPGGGQMNTEAFF.

The chain is built from TRBV27 and TRBJ2-2, with unresolved D. This CDR3 has 12 residues. Trimming stripped 4 bases from V and 6 bases from J, with 6 bases between. CDR1 and CDR2 (germline): MNHEY, SMNVEV (reference sequence). CDR3 nucleotide sequence: TGTGCCAGCAGTTCCACCGCCGGGGAGCTGTTTTTT. Translating it yields CASSSTAGELFF.

The chain joins TRBV6-5 to TRBJ1-1; D gene unclear. Looked up from germline, CDR1 is MNHEY and CDR2 is SVGAGI. The CDR3 runs 13 residues. V lost 6 bases and J 1 base, leaving 9 bases between the germline ends. CDR3 region: CASSDQWNTEAFF. The CDR3 bases are TGTGCCAGCAGCGACCAGTGGAACACTGAAGCTTTCTTT.

The V call is TRBV9, the J call TRBJ2-7; the D gene is possibly TRBD2 (7 bases). Germline values: CDR1 SGDLS, CDR2 YYNGEE. The CDR3 totals 14 residues. Trimming shortened V by 0 bases and J by 5 bases, and 12 bases separated the two germline ends. CDR3 nucleotides: TGTGCCAGCAGCGTAGAGGGGGGGAGCCACGAGCAGTACTTC. Protein product: CASSVEGGSHEQYF.

The chain couples TRBV27 to TRBJ2-7, with 7 bases that match TRBD2. Germline V lookup: CDR1 MNHEY, CDR2 SMNVEV (reference sequence). V was clipped by 5 bases and J by 2 bases; unmatched bases: 12. This CDR3 is built from 16 residues. This CDR3 is CASSLSWGGRAYEQYF. Written as DNA, the CDR3 is TGTGCCAGCAGTCTCTCATGGGGGGGGAGGGCCTACGAGCAGTACTTC.

V gene TRBV2 combines with J gene TRBJ2-3; D is perhaps TRBD2 (7 bases). Trimming stripped 9 bases from V and 5 bases from J, with 18 bases between. There are 14 residues in the CDR3. Germline V gene data show CDR1 as SNHLY and CDR2 as FYNNEI. The CDR3 DNA follows: TGTGCCAGTAGACTAGGGGGGGCAGAAGATACGCAGTATTTT. Its protein product is CASRLGGAEDTQYF.

This clone was recorded only once. The chain joins TRBV27 to TRBJ1-4; weak D call: TRBD1 (5 bases). The CDR3 spans 14 residues. With 6 bases removed from V and 2 bases from J, the gap between germline ends came to 10 bases. Per the germline V gene, CDR1 is MNHEY and CDR2 is SMNVEV (reference sequence). CDR3 nucleotides: TGTGCCAGCAGGATCAGGGCCACTAATGAAAAACTGTTTTTT. This translates into CASRIRATNEKLFF.

CDR3: CASSDSRGYGYTF. The CDR3 DNA sequence: TGTGCCAGCAGTGATTCCAGGGGCTATGGCTACACCTTC. The V gene is TRBV6-1, the J gene TRBJ1-2, with a tentative D call TRBD1 (6 bases). The CDR3 has 13 amino acids. V lost 3 bases, J lost 4 bases, and 9 bases lay in between. Germline V gives CDR1 MNHNS, CDR2 SASEGT.

The J gene is TRBJ1-6, the V gene TRBV6-5; 8 bases map to TRBD1. The CDR3 is made up of 15 amino acids. Germline CDR1 and CDR2: MNHEY and SVGAGI. Trimming at V came to 5 bases and at J to 9 bases, leaving 9 bases not matched to a gene. CDR3 residues: CASSRTQGESSPLHF. The CDR3 region has the DNA TGTGCCAGCAGTCGAACACAGGGGGAGAGTTCACCCCTCCACTTT.

The chain uses TRBV30 and TRBJ1-3, with D uncertain. The length of the CDR3 is 14 residues. Germline CDR1 and CDR2: GTSNPN and SVGIG (reference sequence). The germline V and J ends were trimmed by 1 base and 1 base, with 8 bases remaining between them. CDR3 protein: CAWSAQPSGNTIYF. The CDR3 DNA sequence: TGTGCCTGGAGTGCCCAGCCGTCTGGAAACACCATATATTTT.